This T cell receptor beta chain was recorded in a study of CD8 T cells in ankylosing spondylitis. Germline loops: CDR1 SGHAT, CDR2 FQNNGV. Losses at the gene ends were 1 base for V and 7 bases for J; bases not matched to a gene: 4. This CDR3 region has 14 residues. Notes on the study in general: Peripheral blood held disease-linked clones only at relatively low frequency, and these were CD8+. Ankylosing spondylitis blood appeared to carry a characteristic TCR beta motif of fewer than 10 highly homologous variants. Significant enrichment of disease-linked clones was reportedly seen in matched ankylosing spondylitis synovial fluid. Earlier literature documents some of the motif variants in reactive arthritis synovial fluid and blood.

Construction of TCR beta libraries was performed using quantitative 5'-RACE with molecular barcodes. TCRdb passed the 5' RACE reads through MiXCR, listing each CDR3 protein once. This table has 200,000 to 250,000 distinct CDR3 sequences, just under 7.5% appearing once. This clonotype turned up a few times. Its antigen is not identified. The sequence was obtained from a male donor with ankylosing spondylitis. The rearrangement joins TRBV11-2 to TRBJ2-1, with 7 bases that match TRBD2. The sequencing input was blood, either unsorted or a sorted T cell fraction (not recorded which). As DNA, the CDR3 is TGTGCCAGCAGCTTAGGGCGGGAGTCGAATGAGCAGTTCTTC. Translating gives CASSLGRESNEQFF. The whole variable domain, remainder taken from reference TRBV11-2 and TRBJ2-1, is EAGVAQSPRYKIIEKRQSVAFWCNPISGHATLYWYQQILGQGPKLLIQFQNNGVVDDSQLPKDRFSAERLKGVDSTLKIQPAKLEDSAVYLCASSLGRESNEQFFGPGTRLTVL.